The clone carrying this T cell receptor beta chain is a singleton in its sample. The J segment lost 6 bases and the V segment lost 7 bases, leaving 8 bases of the junction unmatched. The germline V gene encodes CDR1 MNHNY and CDR2 SVGAGI (reference sequence). CDR3 length equals 14 residues. Original analysis: For nucleated cells, counts were estimated from reference gene primer amplification. Libraries were prepared by immunoSEQ multiplex PCR; TCRdb keeps only in-frame clonotypes and omits some of them. V, J and clone size are taken as reported in that table, and D and trimming were inferred from the DNA itself. Of some 66,000 clones in the sample, 86% are singletons; the top ten hold about 7%. The sample comes from a study of blood T cell repertoires in COVID-19. Study overall: Samples came from the United States, Italy and Spain, spanning acute and convalescent COVID-19. PBMCs, B-cell-depleted T cells, or T cells were the source of the cDNA or gDNA that made up the material.

The source is a man aged 50 to 59 with active COVID-19. Sequencing was done on a sample of peripheral blood. The rearrangement uses TRBV6-6 and TRBJ1-4; 7 bases match TRBD1. The CDR3 here is CASTLKGADEKLFF. CDR3 in DNA: TGTGCCAGCACCCTGAAGGGGGCAGATGAAAAACTGTTTTTT.